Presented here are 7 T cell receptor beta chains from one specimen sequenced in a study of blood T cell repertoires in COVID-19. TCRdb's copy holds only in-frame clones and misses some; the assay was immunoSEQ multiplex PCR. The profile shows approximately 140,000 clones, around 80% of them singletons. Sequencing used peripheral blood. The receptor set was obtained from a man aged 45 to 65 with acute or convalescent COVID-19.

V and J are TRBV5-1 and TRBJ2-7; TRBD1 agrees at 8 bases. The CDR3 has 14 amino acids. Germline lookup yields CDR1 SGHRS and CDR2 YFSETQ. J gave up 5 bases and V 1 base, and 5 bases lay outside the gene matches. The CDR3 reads CASSLLDRGHEQYF. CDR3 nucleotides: TGCGCCAGCAGCTTGCTCGACAGGGGACACGAGCAGTACTTC.

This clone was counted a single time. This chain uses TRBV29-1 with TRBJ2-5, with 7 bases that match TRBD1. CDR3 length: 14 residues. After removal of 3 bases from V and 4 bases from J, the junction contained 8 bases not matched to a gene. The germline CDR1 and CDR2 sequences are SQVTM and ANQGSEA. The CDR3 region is CSVESPGTAETQYF. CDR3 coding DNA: TGCAGCGTTGAGTCCCCCGGGACAGCAGAGACCCAGTACTTC.

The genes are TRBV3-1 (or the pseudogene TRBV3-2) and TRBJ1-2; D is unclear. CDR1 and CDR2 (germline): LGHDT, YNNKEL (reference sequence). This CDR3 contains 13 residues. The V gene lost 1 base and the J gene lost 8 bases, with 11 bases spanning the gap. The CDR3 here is CASSQVTGKGYTF. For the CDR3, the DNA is TGTGCCAGCAGCCAAGTAACGGGTAAGGGCTACACCTTC.

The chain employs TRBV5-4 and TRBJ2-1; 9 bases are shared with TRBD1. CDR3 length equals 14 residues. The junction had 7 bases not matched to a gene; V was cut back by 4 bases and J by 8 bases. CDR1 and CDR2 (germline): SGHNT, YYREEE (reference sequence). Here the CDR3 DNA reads TGTGCCAGCAGCCCGCAGGACAGGGGTGATGAGCAGTTCTTC. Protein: CASSPQDRGDEQFF.

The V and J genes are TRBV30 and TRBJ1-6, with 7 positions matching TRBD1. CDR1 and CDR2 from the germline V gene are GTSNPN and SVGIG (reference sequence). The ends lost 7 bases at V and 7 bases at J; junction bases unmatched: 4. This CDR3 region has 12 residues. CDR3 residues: CASAGGNSPLHF. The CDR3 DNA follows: TGTGCCTCAGCAGGGGGAAATTCACCCCTCCACTTT.

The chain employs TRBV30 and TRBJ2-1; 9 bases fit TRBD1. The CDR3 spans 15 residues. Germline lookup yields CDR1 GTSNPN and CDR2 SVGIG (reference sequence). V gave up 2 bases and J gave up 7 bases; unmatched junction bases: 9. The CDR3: CAWSLGQGLRNEQFF. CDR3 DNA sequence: TGTGCCTGGAGTTTAGGACAGGGGTTAAGGAATGAGCAGTTCTTC.

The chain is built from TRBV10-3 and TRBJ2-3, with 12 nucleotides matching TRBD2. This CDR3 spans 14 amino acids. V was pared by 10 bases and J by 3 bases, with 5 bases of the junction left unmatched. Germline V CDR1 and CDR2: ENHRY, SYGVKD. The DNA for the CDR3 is TGTGCCACATCTAGCGGGGGGGGGACAGATACGCAGTATTTT. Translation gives CATSSGGGTDTQYF.